This T cell receptor beta chain was captured by sequencing in a study of graft-versus-host responses after intestinal transplantation. The V segment lost 3 bases and the J segment 4 bases; nucleotides outside the gene matches: 3. Germline V CDR1 and CDR2: SGHAT, FQNNGV. This CDR3 spans 14 amino acids. A note on this clone: The antigen is undetermined.

Here immunoSEQ multiplex PCR was the method, and the copy in TCRdb shows in-frame clones only, minus some. This table holds tens of thousands of clones, 90% found once. V and J are TRBV11-2 and TRBJ2-7; 10 bases fit TRBD1. Sequenced here: unstimulated CD8+ T cells sorted from spleen or lymph node cells, sampled before intestinal transplant. This receptor was obtained from a human donor who received an intestinal transplant. The CDR3 region is CASSFGTGVYEQYF. CDR3 in DNA: TGTGCCAGCAGCTTTGGGACAGGGGTTTACGAGCAGTACTTC. Based on the CDR3 plus reference TRBV11-2 and TRBJ2-7, the full variable domain is EAGVAQSPRYKIIEKRQSVAFWCNPISGHATLYWYQQILGQGPKLLIQFQNNGVVDDSQLPKDRFSAERLKGVDSTLKIQPAKLEDSAVYLCASSFGTGVYEQYFGPGTRLTVT.